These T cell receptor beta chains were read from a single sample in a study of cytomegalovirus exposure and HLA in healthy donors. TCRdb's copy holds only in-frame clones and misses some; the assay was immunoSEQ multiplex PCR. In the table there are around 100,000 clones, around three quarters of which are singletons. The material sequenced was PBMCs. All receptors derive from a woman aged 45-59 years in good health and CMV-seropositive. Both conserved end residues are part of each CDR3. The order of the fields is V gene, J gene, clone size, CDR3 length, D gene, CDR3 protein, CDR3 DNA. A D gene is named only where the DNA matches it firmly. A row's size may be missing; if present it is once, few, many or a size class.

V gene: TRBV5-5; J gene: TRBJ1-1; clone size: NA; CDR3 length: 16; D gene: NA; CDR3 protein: CASRVLFDSLNTEAFF; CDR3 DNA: TGTGCCAGCAGGGTGTTGTTCGACAGTTTGAACACTGAAGCTTTCTTT
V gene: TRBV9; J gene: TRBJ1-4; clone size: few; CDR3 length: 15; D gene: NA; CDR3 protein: CASSEVAGRSEKLFF; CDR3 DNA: TGTGCCAGCAGCGAGGTGGCGGGGCGGTCAGAAAAACTGTTTTTT
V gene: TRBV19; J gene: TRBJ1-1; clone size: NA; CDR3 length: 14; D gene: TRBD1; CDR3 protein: CASSNRDRGTEAFF; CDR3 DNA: TGTGCCAGTAGTAACCGGGACAGGGGCACTGAAGCTTTCTTT
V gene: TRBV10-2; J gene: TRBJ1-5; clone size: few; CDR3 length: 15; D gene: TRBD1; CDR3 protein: CATRSPGTGNQPQHF; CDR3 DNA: TGCGCCACGAGGAGCCCCGGGACAGGCAATCAGCCCCAGCATTTT
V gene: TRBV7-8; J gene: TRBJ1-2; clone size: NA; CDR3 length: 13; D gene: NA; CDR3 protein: CASSLRQNYGYTF; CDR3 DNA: TGTGCCAGCAGCTTAAGACAGAACTATGGCTACACCTTC
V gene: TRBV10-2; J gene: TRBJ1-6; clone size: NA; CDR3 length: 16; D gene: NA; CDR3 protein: CASSEVGSSYNSPLHF; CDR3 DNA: TGCGCCAGCAGTGAGGTCGGGAGCTCCTATAATTCACCCCTCCACTTT
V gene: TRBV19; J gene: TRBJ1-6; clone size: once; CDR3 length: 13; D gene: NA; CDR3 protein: CASTGQFNSPLHF; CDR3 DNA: TGTGCCAGTACCGGACAGTTTAATTCACCCCTCCACTTT
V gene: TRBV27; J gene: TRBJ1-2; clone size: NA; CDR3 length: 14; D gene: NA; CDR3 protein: CASSLSKAGDGYTF; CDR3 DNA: TGTGCCAGCAGTTTATCGAAGGCAGGGGATGGCTACACCTTC
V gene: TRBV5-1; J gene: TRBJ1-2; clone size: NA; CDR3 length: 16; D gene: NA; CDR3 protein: CASHPHKPGPANGYTF; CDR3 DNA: TGCGCCAGCCATCCCCACAAACCAGGGCCAGCTAATGGCTACACCTTC
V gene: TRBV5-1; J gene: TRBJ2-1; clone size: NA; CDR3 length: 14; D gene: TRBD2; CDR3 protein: CASSLEREQDEQFF; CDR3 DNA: TGCGCCAGCAGCTTGGAGCGGGAGCAGGATGAGCAGTTCTTC
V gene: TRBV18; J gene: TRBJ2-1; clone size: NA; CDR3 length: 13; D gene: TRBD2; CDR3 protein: CASSPPTSDEQFF; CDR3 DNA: TGTGCCAGCTCACCACCGACTAGCGATGAGCAGTTCTTC
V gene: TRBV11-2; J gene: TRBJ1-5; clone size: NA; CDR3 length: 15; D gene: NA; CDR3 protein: CASSLTDGDNQPQHF; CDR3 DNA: TGTGCCAGCAGCTTAACGGACGGGGACAATCAGCCCCAGCATTTT
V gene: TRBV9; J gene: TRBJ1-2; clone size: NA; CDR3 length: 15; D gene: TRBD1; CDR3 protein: CASSADRGANYGYTF; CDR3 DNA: TGTGCCAGCAGCGCCGACAGGGGGGCTAACTATGGCTACACCTTC
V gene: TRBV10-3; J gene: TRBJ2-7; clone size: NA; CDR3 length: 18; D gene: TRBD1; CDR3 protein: CAISEGGTGGTGHYEQYF; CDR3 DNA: TGTGCCATCAGTGAGGGGGGGACAGGGGGCACGGGGCACTACGAGCAGTACTTC
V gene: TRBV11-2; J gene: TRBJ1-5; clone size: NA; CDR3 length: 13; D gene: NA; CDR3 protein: CASSLDRNQPQHF; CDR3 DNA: TGTGCCAGCAGCTTAGACAGGAATCAGCCCCAGCATTTT
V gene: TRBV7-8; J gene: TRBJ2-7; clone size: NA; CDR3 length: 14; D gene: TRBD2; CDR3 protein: CASSLGTSSYEQYF; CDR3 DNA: TGTGCCAGCAGCTTAGGGACTAGTAGCTACGAGCAGTACTTC
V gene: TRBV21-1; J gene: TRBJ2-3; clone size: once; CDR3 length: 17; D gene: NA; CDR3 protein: CASSKDPDRGFPDTQYF; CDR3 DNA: TGTGCCAGCAGCAAGGACCCGGACAGGGGCTTCCCAGATACGCAGTATTTT
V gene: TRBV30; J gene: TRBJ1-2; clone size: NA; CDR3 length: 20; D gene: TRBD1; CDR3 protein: CASMALGQGDFGPSDYGYTF; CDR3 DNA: TGTGCCTCAATGGCCCTGGGACAGGGGGATTTCGGTCCTTCGGACTATGGCTACACCTTC
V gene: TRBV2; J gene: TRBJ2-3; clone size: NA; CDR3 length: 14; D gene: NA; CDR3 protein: CASSTGTYTDTQYF; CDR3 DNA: TGTGCCAGCAGTACCGGGACATACACAGATACGCAGTATTTT
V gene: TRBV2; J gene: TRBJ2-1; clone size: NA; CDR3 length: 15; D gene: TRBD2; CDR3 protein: CASPLRGTSFNEQFF; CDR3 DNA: TGTGCCTCACCTCTAAGGGGGACTAGTTTCAATGAGCAGTTCTTC
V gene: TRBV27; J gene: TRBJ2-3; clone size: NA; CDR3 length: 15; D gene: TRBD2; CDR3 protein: CASSETSGRGGTQYF; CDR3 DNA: TGTGCCAGCAGCGAGACTAGCGGGAGGGGAGGTACGCAGTATTTT
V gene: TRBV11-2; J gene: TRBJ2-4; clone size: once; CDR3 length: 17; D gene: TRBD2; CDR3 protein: CASSHTLGTSAQNIQYF; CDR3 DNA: TGTGCCAGCAGCCACACTCTTGGGACTAGCGCACAAAACATTCAGTACTTC
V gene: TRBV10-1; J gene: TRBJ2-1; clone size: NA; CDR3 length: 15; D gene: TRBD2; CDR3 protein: CASAPGLAGENEQFF; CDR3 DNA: TGCGCCAGCGCACCGGGACTAGCGGGAGAAAATGAGCAGTTCTTC
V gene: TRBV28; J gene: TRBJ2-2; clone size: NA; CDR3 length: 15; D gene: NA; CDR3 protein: CASSSGGGGTGELFF; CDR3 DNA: TGTGCCAGCTCCTCTGGGGGGGGCGGCACCGGGGAGCTGTTTTTT
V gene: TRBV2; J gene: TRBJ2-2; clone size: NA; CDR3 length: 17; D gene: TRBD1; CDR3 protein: CASSGIPQGARAGELFF; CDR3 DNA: TGTGCCAGCAGTGGAATTCCACAGGGGGCGCGGGCCGGGGAGCTGTTTTTT
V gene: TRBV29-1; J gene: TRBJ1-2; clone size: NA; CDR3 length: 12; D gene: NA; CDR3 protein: CSVESGIGGYTF; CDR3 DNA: TGCAGCGTTGAATCGGGAATTGGTGGCTACACCTTC